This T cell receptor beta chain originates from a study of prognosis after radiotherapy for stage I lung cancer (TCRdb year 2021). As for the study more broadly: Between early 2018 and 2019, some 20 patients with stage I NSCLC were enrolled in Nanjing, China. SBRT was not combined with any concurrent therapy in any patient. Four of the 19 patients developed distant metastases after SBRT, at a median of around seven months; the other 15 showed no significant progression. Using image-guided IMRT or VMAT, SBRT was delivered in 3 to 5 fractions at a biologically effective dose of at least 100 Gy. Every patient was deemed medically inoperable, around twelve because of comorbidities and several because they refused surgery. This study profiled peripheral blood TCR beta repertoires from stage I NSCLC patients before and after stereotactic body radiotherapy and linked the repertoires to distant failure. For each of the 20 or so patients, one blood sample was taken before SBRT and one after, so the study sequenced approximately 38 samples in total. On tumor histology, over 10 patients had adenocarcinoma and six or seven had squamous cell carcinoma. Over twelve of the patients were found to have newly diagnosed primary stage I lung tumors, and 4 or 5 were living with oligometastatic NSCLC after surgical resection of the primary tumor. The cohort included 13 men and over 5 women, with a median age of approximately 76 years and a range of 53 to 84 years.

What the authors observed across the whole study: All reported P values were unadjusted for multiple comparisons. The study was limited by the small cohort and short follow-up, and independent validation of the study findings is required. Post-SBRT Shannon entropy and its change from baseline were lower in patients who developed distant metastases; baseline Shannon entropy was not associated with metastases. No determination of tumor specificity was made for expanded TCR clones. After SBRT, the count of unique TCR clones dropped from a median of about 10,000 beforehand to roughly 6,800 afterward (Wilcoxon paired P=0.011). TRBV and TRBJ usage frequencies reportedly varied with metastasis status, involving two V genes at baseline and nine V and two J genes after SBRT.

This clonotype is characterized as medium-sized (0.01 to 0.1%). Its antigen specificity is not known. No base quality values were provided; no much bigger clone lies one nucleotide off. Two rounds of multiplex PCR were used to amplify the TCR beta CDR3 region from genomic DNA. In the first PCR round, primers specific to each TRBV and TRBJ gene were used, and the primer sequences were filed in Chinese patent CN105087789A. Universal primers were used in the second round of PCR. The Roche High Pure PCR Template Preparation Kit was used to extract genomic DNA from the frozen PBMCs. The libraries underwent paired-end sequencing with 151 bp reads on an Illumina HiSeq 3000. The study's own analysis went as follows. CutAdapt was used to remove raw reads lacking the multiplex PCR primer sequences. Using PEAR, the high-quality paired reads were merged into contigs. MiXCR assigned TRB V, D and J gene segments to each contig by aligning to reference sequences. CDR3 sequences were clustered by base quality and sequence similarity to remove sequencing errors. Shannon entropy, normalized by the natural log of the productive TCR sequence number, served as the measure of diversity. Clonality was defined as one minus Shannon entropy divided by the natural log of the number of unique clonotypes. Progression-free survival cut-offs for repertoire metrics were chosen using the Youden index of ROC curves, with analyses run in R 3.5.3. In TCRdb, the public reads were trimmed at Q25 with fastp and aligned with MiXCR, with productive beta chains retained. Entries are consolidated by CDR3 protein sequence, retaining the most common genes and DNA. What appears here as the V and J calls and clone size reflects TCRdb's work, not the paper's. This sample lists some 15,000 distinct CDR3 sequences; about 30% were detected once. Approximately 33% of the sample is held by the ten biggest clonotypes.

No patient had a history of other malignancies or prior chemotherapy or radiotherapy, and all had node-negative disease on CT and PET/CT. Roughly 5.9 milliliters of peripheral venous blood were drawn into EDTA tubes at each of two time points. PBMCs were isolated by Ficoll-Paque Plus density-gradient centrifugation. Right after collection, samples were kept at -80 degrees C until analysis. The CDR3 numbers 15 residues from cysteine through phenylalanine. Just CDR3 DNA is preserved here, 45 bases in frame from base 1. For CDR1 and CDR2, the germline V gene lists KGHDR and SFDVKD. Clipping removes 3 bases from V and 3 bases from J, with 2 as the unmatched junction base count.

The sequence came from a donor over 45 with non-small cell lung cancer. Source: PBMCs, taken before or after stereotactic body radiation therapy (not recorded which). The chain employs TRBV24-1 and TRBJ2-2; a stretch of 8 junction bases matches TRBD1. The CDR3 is CATSDTDRDTGELFF. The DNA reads TGTGCCACCAGTGATACGGACAGGGACACCGGGGAGCTGTTTTTT.